This TCR beta chain emerged from a study of monozygotic twins with inflammatory bowel disease. Study-wide findings and caveats: There was no support for any single strong signal or clonotype associated with IBD. Clonotype sharing was lower in IBD patients than healthy twins, most markedly with disease activity. Patient repertoires may have gained variability from differing immunosuppressive treatments.

The CDR3 loop spans 13 amino acids. Each UMI, carrying a 6-nucleotide sample barcode, came from template switching. TCRdb reprocessed the 5' RACE reads, with one entry per CDR3 protein and no DNA. The sample totals 330,000 or so distinct CDR3 sequences. To note about this clonotype: Its antigen is still unknown.

The chain employs TRBV12-3 or TRBV12-4 and TRBJ2-7; TCRdb calls TRBD1, which cannot be checked without DNA. The specimen was blood. The receptor comes from a human donor with ulcerative colitis or Crohn's disease, or a healthy co-twin of an affected twin (not recorded which). The CDR3 spells CASSPGQGVAQYF.